Listed here is a single TCR beta chain. It was with random hexamers that about 0.45 to 1 ug RNA was reverse transcribed. MiXCR, run by TCRdb on the immunoSEQ multiplex PCR reads, gives a single entry per CDR3 protein. Among roughly 75,000 distinct CDR3 sequences, approximately 93% were seen once, and the ten largest hold about 0.14%. The data derive from a study of CD8 T cells in Susac syndrome. This CDR3 is 19 amino acids long. Germline-derived CDR1 and CDR2 are MNHEY and SVGEGT. V gave up 5 bases and J gave up 4 bases, with 29 bases separating them. J is TRBJ1-2 and V is TRBV6-2 or TRBV6-3; possible D gene TRBD1, 5 bases. This receptor was identified in a human donor with Susac syndrome. Sequences were obtained from CD4+ T cells from PBMCs. The CDR3 bases are TGTGCCAGCAGTCCACTGGATTATTTCGCGGGACGGGTGTTCTATGGCTACACCTTC. Protein product: CASSPLDYFAGRVFYGYTF.